This T cell receptor beta chain was retrieved from a study of regulatory T cells in long-lasting Graves disease. Overall study context: Recently diagnosed Graves' patients had received antithyroid drugs for under 3 months.

The CDR3 extends over 14 amino acids. V lost 4 bases to trimming and J lost 8 bases; unmatched junction nucleotides: 9. Germline-derived CDR1 and CDR2 are MDHEN and SYDVKM. There are many counts of this clonotype. The antigen remains unidentified. Building of the TCR beta libraries involved iRepertoire HTBI primers and Arm-PCR of CDR3 regions. TCRdb recomputed calls from the multiplex PCR reads with MiXCR, one row per CDR3 protein. The sample has about 460,000 distinct CDR3 sequences, around 13% seen once. This sample's time point: newly diagnosed GD, antithyroid drugs for less than 3 months. Isolated PBMC RNA provided the starting material for the TCR library. It was by American Thyroid Association guidelines that Graves' disease was diagnosed. Notes on the study in general: Segments TRBV28, TRBJ1-2 and TRBJ2-5 showed preferential usage in persistent disease.

These records were also assigned to another study, of T cells in Graves' hyperthyroidism and ophthalmopathy. Per that paper: Researchers found most expanded thyroid clonotypes above 0.001 in blood as well.

The receptor was isolated from a woman in her forties or fifties with Graves disease. V and J are TRBV28 and TRBJ1-2; TRBD1 agrees at 8 bases. Here the sequenced sample was peripheral blood mononuclear cells (PBMCs), taken at new diagnosis, from a patient treated with antithyroid drugs. The CDR3 here is CASSYFTGGGGYTF. The CDR3 bases are TGTGCCAGCAGTTACTTCACAGGGGGGGGAGGCTACACCTTC.